This TCR beta chain is drawn from a study of vaccination effects on CD4 cells after COVID-19 (dated 2022 in TCRdb). Some background on the complete study: Each participant received two doses of an mRNA SARS-CoV-2 vaccine, either BNT162b2 or mRNA-1273. In a couple of convalescent patients, pre-vaccine samples were collected 16 days and one week ahead of the first dose, 142 and 148 days after COVID-19 diagnosis. SARS-CoV-2 spike-specific CD4+ TCR repertoires from before and after mRNA vaccination were compared in COVID-19 convalescent patients and in infection-naive vaccine recipients. A total of roughly 9 COVID-19 convalescent patients and a handful of SARS-CoV-2-naive healthy vaccine recipients were included in the full study. Cultures from other donors in the study were sequenced with the Oncomine TCR Beta short-read assay on an Illumina iSeq 100.

The paper's findings and limits, for the study overall: Both infection-induced and vaccine-induced clones contracted markedly at late post-vaccination timepoints, which is consistent with waning T cell responses. For convalescent patients, new clones induced by the vaccine made up most of the post-vaccine spike-reactive repertoire, and these new clones were largely distinct from the clones induced by infection. Limitations of the study were the small number of convalescent patients and the absence of early post-infection timepoints.

A word on this clone: There is no known antigen for this receptor. The input lacks base qualities; no much larger clone sits a single base away.

The ViraFEST assay stimulated PBMC with viral peptide pools and then used TCR sequencing to identify antigen-specific CD4+ T cell clonotypes by expansion. After 10 to 11 days of culture, CD4+ T cells were isolated with the EasySep CD4+ T cell isolation kit. Convalescent patients had PCR-confirmed SARS-CoV-2 infection between March and December 2020, before Alpha, Beta and Delta variants emerged in the United States. Each well held around 1.9 million PBMC cultured in IMDM containing roughly 4.9% human AB serum, 10 IU/ml IL-2 and gentamicin, along with approximately 10 ug/ml peptides. An HIV-1 Nef peptide pool was used as the negative control culture condition. Half of the culture medium was replaced with fresh IL-2-containing medium on days 3 and 7. Unless noted otherwise, every peptide stimulation condition was cultured in triplicate wells. Using Ficoll-Paque Plus gradient centrifugation, PBMC were separated from whole blood and then either used fresh or cryopreserved at -140C. Genomic DNA was extracted from cultured CD4+ T cells with the QIAamp micro DNA kit.

The protocol used for the library was the immunoSEQ multiplex PCR assay. DNA from the CD4+ T cells that had been cultured and isolated underwent TCR beta CDR3 sequencing. In the authors' own workflow: The analysis removed non-productive TCR sequences, trimmed reads to the CDR3 region, and retained only CDR3s that were 7 or more amino acids long. Antigen-specific clonotypes were identified using the MANAFEST web app by comparison of expansion in peptide wells against reference cultures. To count as positive, a clone had to show expansion at FDR<0.05 compared with the reference and with all other wells, an odds ratio above 5, and a frequency above 0.1% in two replicate wells. Cross-reactive clonotypes were defined as significantly expanded in SARS-CoV-2 spike wells and in at least one common cold coronavirus spike condition. CDR3 similarity was assessed by Levenshtein distance with the stringdist R package, and unrooted trees were built with ape in R 3.6.1. The table comes from immuneACCESS by way of TCRdb, which keeps in-frame sequences with V and J called. Part of the clones is missing from these tables; in studies checked, under half for an unresolved V gene and the rest for unknown reasons. Clone size and the V and J calls come from that table; the DNA yielded D and trimming. In all, the sample holds more than 45,000 clones, and more than 65% of those were seen once. The ten biggest clones cover about 5% of the sample.

Sequences SEHNR (CDR1) and FQNEAQ (CDR2) are obtained from the germline V gene (reference sequence). From its cysteine to its phenylalanine, the CDR3 spans 13 amino acids. Only CDR3 DNA is held: 39 bases, read in frame from base 1. The germline V end is reduced by 1 base and the J end by 10 bases; junction bases left unmatched: 3. The sequence came from a human donor who had a prior SARS-CoV-2 infection. The sample in question was CD4+ T cells from PBMCs cultured with HIV peptides, obtained before COVID-19 vaccination. The sample's cell subset or site label is to be understood as: HIV-1 Nef peptide pool negative control/reference culture. The V gene is TRBV7-9 and the J gene is TRBJ2-1; 8 bases in between match TRBD1. The encoded CDR3 is CASSLGTGIEQFF. The sequence in DNA is TGTGCCAGCAGCTTAGGGACAGGGATCGAGCAGTTCTTC. The CDR3 plus the reference TRBV7-9 and TRBJ2-1 genes for the other parts give the full variable domain: DTGVSQNPRHKITKRGQNVTFRCDPISEHNRLYWYRQTLGQGPEFLTYFQNEAQLEKSRLLSDRFSAERPKGSFSTLEIQRTEQGDSAMYLCASSLGTGIEQFFGPGTRLTVL.